The clone carrying this T cell receptor (beta chain) was seen more than once but under ten times. A clone one base away is much larger, so this may be a read error. Fresh peripheral blood, less than 11 ml of it, supplied the PBMCs. The sample originates from a study of T cells in Graves' hyperthyroidism and ophthalmopathy. The CDR3 totals 15 residues. The germline CDR1 and CDR2 sequences are MNHNS and SASEGT. RNA transcripts provided the source from which TCR beta CDR3 regions were amplified. HTBI primers drove first-round RT-PCR of the TCR CDR3. TCRdb fed the multiplex PCR reads into MiXCR, producing one record per CDR3 protein. The sample carries some 300,000 distinct CDR3 sequences, roughly 15% recorded once.

The sample was blood. The chain combines TRBV6-1 with TRBJ1-2; D unresolved. The receptor's source is a woman in her 40s with Graves' hyperthyroidism. Here the CDR3 DNA reads TGTGCCAGCAGTCCGCGGACGGCCACGCACGGCGGCTGCACCTTC. Translated: CASSPRTATHGGCTF.